One sample yielded the 2 T cell receptor beta chains listed below, sequenced in a study of T cells after yellow fever vaccination (dated by TCRdb to between 2017 and 2020). In the paper's terms, the treatment or condition label means: live attenuated yellow fever vaccine strain. Library generation was performed with 5' RACE. The sequencing machine was an Illumina NovaSeq 6000. The public reads were run again by TCRdb, first through fastp at Q25 and then through MiXCR, and only productive beta chains were kept. For every CDR3 protein sequence, its rows merge into one entry that carries the most common genes and DNA. A total of about 310,000 distinct CDR3 sequences appear in this sample, roughly 4% of them only once. About a quarter of the sample goes to the ten largest clones. The material sequenced was PBMCs, taken on the day of the yellow fever booster vaccination. The receptor set was obtained from a man aged 18 to 29 who received the YFV17D yellow fever vaccine.

This clonotype has a count of ten or more. The genes are TRBV3-1 and TRBJ2-4; D not certain. V lost 4 bases and J 0 bases, leaving 7 bases between the germline ends. This CDR3 has 14 residues. Germline-derived CDR1 and CDR2 are LGHDT and YNNKEL (reference sequence). The CDR3 sequence is CASSRKGAKNIQYF. Here the CDR3 DNA reads TGTGCCAGCAGCCGTAAGGGAGCCAAAAACATTCAGTACTTC.

This chain links TRBV30 with TRBJ2-2, with D possibly being TRBD1 (7 bases). The CDR3 is 14 amino acids. Trimming took 5 bases from V and 0 from J, leaving 10 bases between them. Germline V lookup: CDR1 GTSNPN, CDR2 SVGIG (reference sequence). This chain's CDR3 is CAWDRDSNTGELFF. CDR3 DNA: TGTGCCTGGGACAGGGACTCGAACACCGGGGAGCTGTTTTTT.